This TCR beta chain was obtained from a study of radiation and T cells in renal cell carcinoma. This clone was seen more than once but under ten times. Clones were read by immunoSEQ multiplex PCR, and TCRdb kept only the in-frame ones, dropping some. The sample records approximately 110,000 clones, approximately 80% being singletons. Time point indicated: baseline pretreatment blood. Documented treatment: 15 Gy SBRT to primary tumor, nephrectomy 4 weeks later. In germline, CDR1 is SGDLS, CDR2 YYNGEE. The germline V and J ends were trimmed by 4 bases and 0 bases, with 13 bases remaining between them. CDR3 length: 15 residues.

The V gene is TRBV9, the J gene TRBJ1-1; D call uncertain. The sample here was blood, taken from a patient whose treatment included radiotherapy and nephrectomy. The source of this sequence is a woman aged 55-70 years with renal cell carcinoma. This CDR3 is CASSSEGSLNTEAFF. DNA for the CDR3: TGTGCCAGCAGCTCAGAGGGCAGTCTGAACACTGAAGCTTTCTTT.